This TCR beta chain is from a study of lymphopenia after photon versus proton radiotherapy. The V gene's germline CDR1 is SGHTA and CDR2 FQGTGA. The CDR3 is 15 residues long. Trimming stripped 4 bases from V and 5 bases from J, with 14 bases between. The data were produced by immunoSEQ multiplex PCR, yet TCRdb's version contains in-frame clones alone and is incomplete. The sample contains about 55,000 clones, roughly 84% of which appear only once. This sample comprised peripheral blood, obtained from a patient treated with proton-based radiotherapy. The sequence derives from a man aged 55 to 69 with pancreatic cancer. The genes are TRBV7-3 and TRBJ2-2; a weak D match, TRBD1 (6 bases). CDR3 nucleotides: TGTGCCAGCAGCTCCTTGACAGGCTGGACCGGGGAGCTGTTTTTT. This translates into CASSSLTGWTGELFF.